This T cell receptor beta chain is drawn from a study of cytotoxic CD8 clonotypes in ibrutinib-treated CLL. This CDR3 is built from 15 residues. The germline CDR1 and CDR2 sequences are SQVTM and ANQGSEA. The J segment lost 6 bases and the V segment lost 7 bases, leaving 13 bases of the junction unmatched. Produced via immunoSEQ multiplex PCR; TCRdb's table is partial and in-frame only. The data contain nearly 300,000 clones, 70% to 80% of them singletons. This material consisted of PBMCs, taken at disease progression, from a patient treated with ibrutinib. The receptor comes from a human donor with chronic lymphocytic leukemia. This chain joins TRBV29-1 and TRBJ2-7, with 12 bases that match TRBD2. This CDR3 reads CSAVPSGRAWSEQYF. CDR3 DNA sequence: TGCAGCGCGGTCCCTAGCGGGAGGGCCTGGAGCGAGCAGTACTTC.